The 21 T cell receptor beta chains in this list originate from one sample, sequenced in a study of cytomegalovirus exposure and HLA in healthy donors. Only in-frame clones appear in the TCRdb table, and some are missing; sequencing was by immunoSEQ multiplex PCR. The sample lists 150,000 to 200,000 clones, around nine tenths occurring once. Source material: PBMCs. Receptor source: a woman younger than 35 in good health and CMV-seronegative.

The table lists this clone with a few counts. J is TRBJ1-1 and V is TRBV7-3; D is perhaps TRBD1 (5 bases). The CDR3 runs to 13 residues. Trimming cost V 5 bases and J 1 base, with 8 bases left between them. Germline V lookup: CDR1 SGHTA, CDR2 FQGTGA. CDR3 DNA sequence: TGTGCCAGCAGCCCACAGGAGAACACTGAAGCTTTCTTT. It encodes CASSPQENTEAFF. Full variable domain (rest looked up from reference TRBV7-3 and TRBJ1-1): GAGVSQTPSNKVTEKGKYVELRCDPISGHTALYWYRQSLGQGPEFLIYFQGTGAADDSGLPNDRFFAVRPEGSVSTLKIQRTERGDSAVYLCASSPQENTEAFFGQGTRLTVV.

The J gene is TRBJ2-7, the V gene TRBV6-5; 9 bases line up with TRBD1. This CDR3 region has 14 residues. The V segment lost 5 bases and the J segment 5 bases; nucleotides outside the gene matches: 7. CDR1 is MNHEY and CDR2 is SVGAGI in the germline V gene. CDR3 bases: TGTGCCAGCAGTCCGGGACAGGGTCTCAACGAGCAGTACTTC. The encoded protein is CASSPGQGLNEQYF.

The chain is built from TRBV7-3 and TRBJ2-3; 10 positions agree with TRBD2. Germline CDR1 and CDR2: SGHTA and FQGTGA. Unmatched junction bases numbered 5, after V lost 2 bases and J lost 6 bases. The CDR3 sequence is 15 residues long. CDR3 coding DNA: TGTGCCAGCAGCTTACAAGCGGGGGGGCCGGATACGCAGTATTTT. Amino acid sequence: CASSLQAGGPDTQYF.

This rearrangement joins TRBV20-1 to TRBJ2-7; D gene ambiguous. This CDR3 region has 11 residues. V gave up 4 bases and J gave up 0 bases, with 4 bases separating them. The germline V gene has CDR1 DFQATT and CDR2 SNEGSKA (reference sequence). Written as DNA, the CDR3 is TGCAGTGCTACTAGCTCCTACGAGCAGTACTTC. It encodes CSATSSYEQYF.

This chain joins TRBV4-1 and TRBJ1-2; D is unclear. Trimming removed 3 bases from V and 6 bases from J, with 11 bases in between. The germline gives CDR1 MGHRA, CDR2 YSYEKL. This CDR3 spans 13 amino acids. The CDR3, as DNA: TGCGCCAGCAGCCAGAGCTCCGGGAATGGCTACACCTTC. This codes for CASSQSSGNGYTF.

The V call is TRBV5-1, the J call TRBJ1-4; 7 positions match TRBD1. CDR3 length: 17 amino acids. Looked up from germline, CDR1 is SGHRS and CDR2 is YFSETQ. Trimming cost V 4 bases and J 3 bases; bases outside gene matches: 12. The CDR3 coding sequence is TGCGCCAGCAGCCCGATGTATCTCGGGACAGCTAATGAAAAACTGTTTTTT. Protein: CASSPMYLGTANEKLFF.

V and J are TRBV4-1 and TRBJ1-1, with 10 bases fitting TRBD1. Per the germline V gene, CDR1 is MGHRA and CDR2 is YSYEKL. The CDR3 has 15 amino acids. The V segment lost 5 bases and the J segment 10 bases; nucleotides outside the gene matches: 13. CDR3: CASSKTEGDRGRAFF. CDR3 bases: TGCGCCAGCAGCAAAACAGAGGGGGACAGGGGAAGAGCTTTCTTT.

This chain uses TRBV4-3 with TRBJ2-3; 13 bases map to TRBD2. The germline CDR1 and CDR2 sequences are LGHNA and YSLEER. Trimming at V came to 5 bases and at J to 3 bases, leaving 8 bases not matched to a gene. CDR3 length equals 17 residues. The CDR3 bases are TGCGCCAGCAGCGCCCGGACTAGCGGGAGTGGGACAGATACGCAGTATTTT. Its translation: CASSARTSGSGTDTQYF.

The CDR3 loop reads CASSLTGADTQYF. The CDR3 DNA follows: TGTGCCAGCAGTTTAACGGGGGCAGATACGCAGTATTTT. The genes are TRBV27 and TRBJ2-3; weak D call: TRBD2 (6 bases). This CDR3 is built from 13 residues. V gave up 2 bases and J gave up 4 bases, with 7 bases separating them. Germline V lookup: CDR1 MNHEY, CDR2 SMNVEV (reference sequence).

The chain employs TRBV5-6 and TRBJ1-6, with 12 bases lining up with TRBD1. There are 18 residues in the CDR3. CDR1 is SGHDT and CDR2 is YYEEEE in the germline V gene. V lost 2 bases and J lost 2; bases outside the gene matches: 5. The CDR3 DNA is TGTGCCAGCAGCTTAGGGACAGGGGGCATGCCCTATAATTCACCCCTCCACTTT. Encoded protein: CASSLGTGGMPYNSPLHF.

This chain links TRBV5-1 with TRBJ2-3, with 7 bases fitting TRBD2. The CDR3 is 14 amino acids. The germline V gene encodes CDR1 SGHRS and CDR2 YFSETQ. The J segment lost 0 bases and the V segment lost 4 bases, leaving 2 bases of the junction unmatched. Here the CDR3 DNA reads TGCGCCAGCAGCAGGCGGGAGAGCACAGATACGCAGTATTTT. Amino acids: CASSRRESTDTQYF. The full variable domain, in which reference TRBV5-1 and TRBJ2-3 provide the parts outside the CDR3, is KAGVTQTPRYLIKTRGQQVTLSCSPISGHRSVSWYQQTPGQGLQFLFEYFSETQRNKGNFPGRFSGRQFSNSRSEMNVSTLELGDSALYLCASSRRESTDTQYFGPGTRLTVL.

J is TRBJ2-7 and V is TRBV4-3; 9 bases align to TRBD2. The CDR3 contains 17 residues. In germline, CDR1 is LGHNA, CDR2 YSLEER. The V and J ends lost 2 bases and 4 bases, in that order; junction bases with no gene match: 12. CDR3: CASSQQLSGRRKYEQYF. The CDR3 coding sequence is TGCGCCAGCAGCCAACAGCTTAGCGGGAGAAGGAAATACGAGCAGTACTTC.

The J gene is TRBJ1-1, the V gene TRBV6-6; 7 nucleotides agree with TRBD1. The CDR3 sequence is 16 residues long. Germline CDR1 reads MNHNY; CDR2 reads SVGAGI (reference sequence). V trimming: 2 bases; J trimming: 2 bases; junction bases outside the gene matches: 8. The chain's CDR3 is CASSYPRTGYNTEAFF. CDR3 bases: TGTGCCAGCAGTTACCCTAGGACAGGCTATAACACTGAAGCTTTCTTT.

The chain is built from TRBV10-3 and TRBJ1-1; no clear D. Germline V CDR1 and CDR2: ENHRY, SYGVKD. The CDR3 has 16 residues. V was trimmed by 7 bases and J by 4 bases, leaving 22 bases between them. This CDR3 is CAINTPDYGGTTEAFF. The CDR3 DNA follows: TGTGCCATCAATACGCCCGACTATGGAGGCACCACTGAAGCTTTCTTT.

The genes are TRBV7-2 and TRBJ1-5; 8 bases are a match to TRBD1. J lost 4 bases, V lost 5 bases, and 4 bases had no gene match. The CDR3 length is 14 residues. From germline, CDR1 is SGHTA and CDR2 FQGNSA. The CDR3 nucleotides are TGTGCCAGCAGCAGGGGGACAGGTAATCAGCCCCAGCATTTT. It yields the protein CASSRGTGNQPQHF. The full variable domain, completed using reference TRBV7-2 and TRBJ1-5, is GAGVSQSPSNKVTEKGKDVELRCDPISGHTALYWYRQSLGQGLEFLIYFQGNSAPDKSGLPSDRFSAERTGGSVSTLTIQRTQQEDSAVYLCASSRGTGNQPQHFGDGTRLSIL.

The chain carries TRBV18 and TRBJ1-5; tentatively, D is TRBD1 (5 bases). The germline V gene encodes CDR1 KGHSH and CDR2 LQKENI. This CDR3 comprises 16 residues. Deletions cut 3 bases from V and 4 bases from J, with 16 bases between. Written as DNA, the CDR3 is TGTGCCAGCTCACCGACTGCAGGGCTGGAGAATCAGCCCCAGCATTTT. It is translated as CASSPTAGLENQPQHF.

The rearrangement joins TRBV5-4 to TRBJ2-5; no firm D call. Trimming shortened V by 2 bases and J by 4 bases, and 6 bases separated the two germline ends. This CDR3 has 12 residues. Germline V CDR1 and CDR2: SGHNT, YYREEE (reference sequence). CDR3 sequence (DNA): TGTGCCAGCAGCTTTAGTGGAGAGACCCAGTACTTC. Encoded protein: CASSFSGETQYF.

The chain joins TRBV7-8 to TRBJ2-7; 9 bases map to TRBD1. CDR1 and CDR2 (germline): SGHVS, FQNEAQ. This CDR3 spans 15 amino acids. J lost 2 bases, V lost 5 bases, and 7 bases had no gene match. CDR3 protein: CASSPWTGVAYEQYF. The DNA for the CDR3 is TGTGCCAGCAGCCCTTGGACAGGGGTGGCCTACGAGCAGTACTTC.

The chain joins TRBV6-1 to TRBJ2-7, with a tentative D call TRBD2 (5 bases). Germline loops: CDR1 MNHNS, CDR2 SASEGT. Trimming left V 8 bases short and J 3 bases short, with 20 bases between. This CDR3 spans 15 amino acids. Written as DNA, the CDR3 is TGTGCCAGCGGACTCATTACTAATGAACTCTACGAGCAGTACTTC. Amino acid sequence: CASGLITNELYEQYF.

The chain uses TRBV5-1 and TRBJ2-5; 9 bases are shared with TRBD1. The junction had 8 bases not matched to a gene; V was cut back by 0 bases and J by 5 bases. Germline loops: CDR1 SGHRS, CDR2 YFSETQ. This CDR3 has 16 amino acids. The CDR3 sequence: CASSLDGTGILETQYF. The CDR3 DNA follows: TGCGCCAGCAGCTTGGACGGGACAGGGATCCTCGAGACCCAGTACTTC.

V usage is TRBV6-1 and J usage is TRBJ2-5, with 9 positions matching TRBD1. Germline lookup yields CDR1 MNHNS and CDR2 SASEGT. The CDR3 is 15 residues long. Trimming took 6 bases from V and 5 from J; bases not matched to a gene: 10. The CDR3 DNA is TGTGCCAGCAGCGCTACACAGGGGGCCAGGGAGACCCAGTACTTC. Protein: CASSATQGARETQYF.